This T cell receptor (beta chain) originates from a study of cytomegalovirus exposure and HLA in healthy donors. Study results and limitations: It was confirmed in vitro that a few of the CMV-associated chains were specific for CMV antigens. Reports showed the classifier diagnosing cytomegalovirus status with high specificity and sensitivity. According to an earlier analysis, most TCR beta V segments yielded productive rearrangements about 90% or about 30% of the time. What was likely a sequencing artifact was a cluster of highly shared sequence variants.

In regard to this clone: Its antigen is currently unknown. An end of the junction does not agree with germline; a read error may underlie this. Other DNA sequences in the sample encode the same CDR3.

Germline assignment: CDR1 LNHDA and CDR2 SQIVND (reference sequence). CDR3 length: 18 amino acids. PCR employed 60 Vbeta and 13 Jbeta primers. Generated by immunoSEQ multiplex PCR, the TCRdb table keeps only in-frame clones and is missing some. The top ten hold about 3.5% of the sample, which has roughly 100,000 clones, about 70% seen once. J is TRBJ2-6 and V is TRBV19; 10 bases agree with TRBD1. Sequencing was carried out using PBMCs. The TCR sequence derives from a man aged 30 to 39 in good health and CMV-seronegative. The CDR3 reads CASSKGLDRGEGANVLTF. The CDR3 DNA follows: TGTGCCAGTAGTAAGGGTCTGGACAGGGGGGAAGGGGCCAACGTCCTGACCTTC.